This T cell receptor (beta chain) was documented in a study of T cells in Graves' hyperthyroidism and ophthalmopathy. The CDR3 regions of TCR beta were amplified from RNA transcripts. The HTBI primer set drove a first-round RT-PCR of the TCR CDR3. TCRdb re-called the multiplex PCR reads with MiXCR, one entry per CDR3 protein. The data contain 480,000 or so distinct CDR3 sequences, 13% to 15% of them singletons. Germline V lookup: CDR1 DFQATT, CDR2 SNEGSKA (reference sequence). V lost 4 bases to trimming and J lost 7 bases, with 25 bases between them. The CDR3 contains 17 residues. The J gene is TRBJ1-4, the V gene TRBV20-1; D may be TRBD1 (5 bases). The sample comprised blood. The receptor was isolated from a woman younger than 30 with Graves' hyperthyroidism. As DNA, the CDR3 is TGCAGTGCTATTACTCGGCTGAGAAGGGGCTGGGGTGAAAAACTGTTTTTT. Amino acids: CSAITRLRRGWGEKLFF.